This note documents a single T cell receptor (beta chain) sequence. A far bigger clonotype differs at one base, so this is likely a read error. V trimming: 0 bases; J trimming: 7 bases; junction bases outside the gene matches: 6. Germline assignment: CDR1 KGHDR and CDR2 SFDVKD. The CDR3 runs 15 residues. Time point of the sample: before trial treatment. The therapy administered to donors comprised nivolumab, ipilimumab, aspirin, low-dose cyclophosphamide and low-dose radiotherapy. This sample stems from a study of low-dose radiotherapy and immunotherapy resistance in tumors. Primers used for first-strand cDNA, a TRAV- and TRBV-specific set, covered both alpha and beta chains. With a constant-region primer and a V-primer adapter, TCRs were subjected to about 20 PCR cycles of amplification. Via MiXCR, TCRdb re-called the reads, giving one row per CDR3 protein. The sample lists about 82,000 distinct CDR3 sequences; 18% were seen once.

This chain links TRBV24-1 with TRBJ2-7; TRBD1 matches at 9 bases. The sequence was obtained from a male donor with prostate cancer. The source material was PBMCs, sampled before treatment. CDR3 bases: TGTGCCACCAGTGATTTGGGGACAGGGTGGGATGAGCAGTACTTC. Translation: CATSDLGTGWDEQYF.